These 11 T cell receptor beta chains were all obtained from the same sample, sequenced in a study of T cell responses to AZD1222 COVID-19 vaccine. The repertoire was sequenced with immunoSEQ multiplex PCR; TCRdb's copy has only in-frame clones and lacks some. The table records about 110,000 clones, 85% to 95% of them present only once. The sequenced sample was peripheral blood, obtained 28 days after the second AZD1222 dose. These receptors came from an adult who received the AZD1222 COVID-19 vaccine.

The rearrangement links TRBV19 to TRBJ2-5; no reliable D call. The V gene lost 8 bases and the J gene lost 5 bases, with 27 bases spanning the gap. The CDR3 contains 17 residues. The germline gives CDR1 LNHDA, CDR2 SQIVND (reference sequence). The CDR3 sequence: CASGPRSKAPYRETQYF. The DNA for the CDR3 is TGTGCCAGTGGGCCTAGGAGTAAAGCACCCTACCGGGAGACCCAGTACTTC.

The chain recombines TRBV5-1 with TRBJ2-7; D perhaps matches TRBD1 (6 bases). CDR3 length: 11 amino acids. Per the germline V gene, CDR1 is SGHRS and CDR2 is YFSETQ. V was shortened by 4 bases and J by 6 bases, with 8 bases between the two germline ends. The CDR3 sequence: CASSLGGEQYF. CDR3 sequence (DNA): TGCGCCAGCAGCCTAGGGGGCGAGCAGTACTTC.

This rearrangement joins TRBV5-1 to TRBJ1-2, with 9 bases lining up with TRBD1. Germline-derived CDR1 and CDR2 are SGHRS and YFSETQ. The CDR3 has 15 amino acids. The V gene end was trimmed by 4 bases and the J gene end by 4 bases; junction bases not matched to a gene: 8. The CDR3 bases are TGCGCCAGCAGCCCATTACAGGGGGCGGGCTATGGCTACACCTTC. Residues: CASSPLQGAGYGYTF.

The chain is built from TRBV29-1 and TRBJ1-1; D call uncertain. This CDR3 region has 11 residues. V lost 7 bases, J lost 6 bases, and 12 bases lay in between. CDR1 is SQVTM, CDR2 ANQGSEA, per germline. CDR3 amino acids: CSDQGWAEAFF. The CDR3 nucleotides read TGCAGCGATCAAGGGTGGGCTGAAGCTTTCTTT.

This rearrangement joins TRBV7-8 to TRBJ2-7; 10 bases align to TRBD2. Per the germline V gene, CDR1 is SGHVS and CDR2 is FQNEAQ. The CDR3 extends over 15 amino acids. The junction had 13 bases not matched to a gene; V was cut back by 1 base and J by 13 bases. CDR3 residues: CASSLGASGGPSEYF. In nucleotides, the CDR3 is TGTGCCAGCAGCTTAGGGGCTAGCGGGGGACCCAGCGAATACTTC.

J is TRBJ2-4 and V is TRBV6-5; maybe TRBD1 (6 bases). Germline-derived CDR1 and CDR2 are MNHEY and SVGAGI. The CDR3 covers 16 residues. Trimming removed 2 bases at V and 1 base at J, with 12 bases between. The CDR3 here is CASSYLSQGAKNIQYF. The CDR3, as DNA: TGTGCCAGCAGTTACCTATCTCAGGGGGCCAAAAACATTCAGTACTTC.

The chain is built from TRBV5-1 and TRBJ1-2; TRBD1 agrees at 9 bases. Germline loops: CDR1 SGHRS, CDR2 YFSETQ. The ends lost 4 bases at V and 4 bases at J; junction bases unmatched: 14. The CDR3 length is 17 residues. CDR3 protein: CASSPDLQGAGSYGYTF. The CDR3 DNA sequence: TGCGCCAGCAGCCCTGATCTACAGGGGGCGGGTAGCTATGGCTACACCTTC.

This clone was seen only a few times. The DNA of the CDR3 is TGTGCCAGCAGCCAAGATCAAGGCAAATCTAAAGCTTTCTTT. Translating it yields CASSQDQGKSKAFF. The V call is TRBV3-1 (or the pseudogene TRBV3-2), the J call TRBJ1-1; D call uncertain. The germline V and J ends were trimmed by 0 bases and 9 bases, with 14 bases remaining between them. The CDR3 has 14 amino acids. The germline V gene has CDR1 LGHDT and CDR2 YNNKEL (reference sequence).

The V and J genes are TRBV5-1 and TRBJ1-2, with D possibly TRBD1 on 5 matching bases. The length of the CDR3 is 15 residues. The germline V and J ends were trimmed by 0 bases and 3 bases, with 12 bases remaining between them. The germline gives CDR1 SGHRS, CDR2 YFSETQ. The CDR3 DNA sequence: TGCGCCAGCAGCTTGGCCGAGGGGCCGTACTATGGCTACACCTTC. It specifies CASSLAEGPYYGYTF.

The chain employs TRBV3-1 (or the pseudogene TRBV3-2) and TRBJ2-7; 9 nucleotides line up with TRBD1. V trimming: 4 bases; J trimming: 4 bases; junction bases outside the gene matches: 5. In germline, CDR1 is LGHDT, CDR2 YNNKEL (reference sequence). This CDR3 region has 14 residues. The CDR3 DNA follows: TGTGCCAGCAGCCGACAGGGGGTGAAGTACGAGCAGTACTTC. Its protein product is CASSRQGVKYEQYF.

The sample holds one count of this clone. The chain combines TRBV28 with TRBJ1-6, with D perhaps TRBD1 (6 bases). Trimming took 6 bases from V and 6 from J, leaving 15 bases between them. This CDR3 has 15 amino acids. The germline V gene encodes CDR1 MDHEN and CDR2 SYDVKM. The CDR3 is CASRPGAGGNSPLHF. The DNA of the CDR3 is TGTGCCAGCAGGCCAGGGGCCGGGGGTAATTCACCCCTCCACTTT.